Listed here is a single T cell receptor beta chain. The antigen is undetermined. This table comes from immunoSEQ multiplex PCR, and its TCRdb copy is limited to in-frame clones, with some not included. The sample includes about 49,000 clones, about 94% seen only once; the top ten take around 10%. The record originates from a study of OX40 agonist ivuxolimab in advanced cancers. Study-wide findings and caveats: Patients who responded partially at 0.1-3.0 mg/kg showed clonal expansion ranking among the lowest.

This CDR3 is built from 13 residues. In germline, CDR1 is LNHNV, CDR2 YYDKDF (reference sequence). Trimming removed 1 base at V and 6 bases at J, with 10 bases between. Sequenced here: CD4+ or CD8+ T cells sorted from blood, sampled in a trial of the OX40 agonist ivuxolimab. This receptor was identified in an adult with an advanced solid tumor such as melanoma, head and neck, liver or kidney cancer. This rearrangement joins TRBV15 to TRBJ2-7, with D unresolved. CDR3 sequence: CATSRVGTTEQYF. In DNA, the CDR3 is TGTGCCACCAGCAGAGTAGGCACTACCGAGCAGTACTTC.